This record concerns one T cell receptor (beta chain) sequence. The antigen this receptor binds is unknown. Per-nucleotide qualities are absent, and no much larger clonotype sits a single base away. This entry comes from a study of OX40 agonist ivuxolimab in advanced cancers. General notes on the study: The costimulatory receptor OX40 (CD134) was targeted by ivuxolimab, a fully human IgG2 agonistic monoclonal antibody. Prior anti-PD-1, anti-PD-L1 or anti-CTLA-4 therapy was permitted, and approximately 42% of dose-escalation patients had received checkpoint inhibitors. The paper reports the monotherapy dose-escalation portion (N = 52 patients) of the phase I ivuxolimab trial. The purpose of peripheral TCRbeta sequencing was to test whether ivuxolimab changed TCR sequence diversity and led to clonal T-cell expansion. The dose-escalation cohort was about 87% male with a mean age of roughly 60 years, ranging from roughly 23 to 79. Partial responses occurred in three dose-escalation patients, of whom one had hepatocellular carcinoma and two had cutaneous melanoma. Intravenous ivuxolimab was administered to patients every 2 weeks at six dose levels: 0.01, 0.1, 0.3, 1.5, 3 and 10 mg/kg. Among the 52 dose-escalation patients, 19 had hepatocellular carcinoma, 15 melanoma, 9 renal cell carcinoma and 9 head and neck cancer. The research as a whole found: Partial responders in the 0.1-3.0 mg/kg groups had among the lowest normalized peripheral clonal expansion, especially among CD8+ T cells. Clonal expansion of both CD4+ and CD8+ blood T cells was observed from baseline to week 6 at doses 0.1 to 3.0 mg/kg. After ivuxolimab, expanded clones were on average more numerous among CD8+ T cells than among CD4+ T cells. Low levels of normalized T-cell clonal expansion were also seen in some nonresponding patients. Which antigens the clonally expanded peripheral T cells were specific for was not determined.

Genomic DNA was isolated from the sorted cells so that the TCRbeta CDR3 region could be sequenced. The immunoSEQ Assay was used for sequencing of TCRbeta CDR3 regions. TCRdb took this table from immuneACCESS and kept in-frame rearrangements with V and J called. Such tables lack part of the clones; where checked against another copy, unresolved V genes explain under half of the gap, and the rest is unexplained. The sample contains tens of thousands of clones, roughly 85% of them found a single time. Of the sample, about 3.9% falls within the top ten clones. The trial excluded patients who had a history of autoimmune disease or were on systemic immunosuppression. Peripheral blood for TCR sequencing was collected from all dose cohorts at baseline, on cycle 4 day 1, and on cycle 7 day 1. Samples were obtained from an open-label, multicenter, first-in-human phase I dose-escalation trial of ivuxolimab. Adults with locally advanced or metastatic melanoma, renal cell, hepatocellular, or head and neck squamous cell carcinoma were enrolled in the trial. Before TCR sequencing, CD4+ T cells and CD8+ T cells from peripheral blood were sorted into separate populations.

This sample comprised CD4+ or CD8+ T cells sorted from blood, obtained in a trial of the OX40 agonist ivuxolimab. The TCR sequence derives from an adult with an advanced solid tumor such as melanoma, head and neck, liver or kidney cancer.

This receptor carries the CDR3 CASTLRGMNTEAFF. The sequenced DNA is TGTGCCAGCACTTTACGGGGGATGAACACTGAAGCTTTCTTT. The chain employs TRBV11-2 and TRBJ1-1, and the D gene may be TRBD1, 5 bases matching. CDR1 and CDR2 were assigned from the germline V gene as SGHAT and FQNNGV. The CDR3 runs 14 amino acids, cysteine and phenylalanine included. The sequence is cut down to CDR3 DNA, 42 bases in frame from base 1. V loses 7 bases of germline sequence and J loses 0 bases, and the interval between the two ends is 12 bases.